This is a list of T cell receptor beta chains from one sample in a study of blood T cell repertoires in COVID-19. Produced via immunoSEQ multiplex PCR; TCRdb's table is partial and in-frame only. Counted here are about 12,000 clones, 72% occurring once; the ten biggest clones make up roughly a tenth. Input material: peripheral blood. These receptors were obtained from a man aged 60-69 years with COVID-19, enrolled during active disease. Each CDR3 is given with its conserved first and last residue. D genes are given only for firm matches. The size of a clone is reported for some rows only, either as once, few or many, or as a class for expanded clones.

CAISESEGARYGYTF	TGTGCCATCAGTGAGTCTGAGGGGGCGCGATATGGCTACACCTTC	TRBV10-3	TRBJ1-2	TRBD1	NA
CASSRIQGGSEAFF	TGTGCCAGTAGTAGGATACAGGGGGGATCTGAAGCTTTCTTT	TRBV19	TRBJ1-1	TRBD1	NA
CASIRGYNEQFF	TGTGCCAGCATAAGGGGGTACAATGAGCAGTTCTTC	TRBV2	TRBJ2-1	NA	NA
CAWSGDLETQYF	TGTGCCTGGAGTGGCGATCTGGAGACCCAGTACTTC	TRBV30	TRBJ2-5	NA	few
CASSLEQGNYGYTF	TGCGCCAGCAGCTTGGAACAGGGTAACTATGGCTACACCTTC	TRBV5-1	TRBJ1-2	NA	NA
CASSIGTAIYNEQFF	TGTGCCAGTAGTATAGGGACAGCCATTTACAATGAGCAGTTCTTC	TRBV19	TRBJ2-1	NA	NA
CASSPDRGQGNTIYF	TGTGCCAGCTCACCTGACAGGGGGCAAGGAAACACCATATATTTT	TRBV18	TRBJ1-3	TRBD1	NA
CASSQDRQGAKETQYF	TGTGCCAGCAGCCAAGACCGACAGGGGGCGAAGGAGACCCAGTACTTC	TRBV3-1/TRBV3-2	TRBJ2-5	TRBD1	NA
CASSLAGGGLGAFF	TGTGCCAGCAGCTTAGCCGGGGGAGGGCTTGGAGCTTTCTTT	TRBV7-2	TRBJ1-1	NA	NA
CASSPSNTGELFF	TGTGCCAGCAGTCCCTCGAACACCGGGGAGCTGTTTTTT	TRBV12-3/TRBV12-4	TRBJ2-2	NA	NA
CASSLSGDEQYF	TGTGCCAGCAGTTTATCAGGGGACGAGCAGTACTTC	TRBV6-5	TRBJ2-7	NA	NA
CASSQDGAGARTGELFF	TGCGCCAGCAGCCAAGATGGGGCGGGGGCTCGGACCGGGGAGCTGTTTTTT	TRBV4-1	TRBJ2-2	NA	NA
CASSQDGRGGAGQPQHF	TGTGCCAGCAGCCAAGATGGTAGGGGGGGCGCGGGTCAGCCCCAGCATTTT	TRBV4-2	TRBJ1-5	NA	NA
CASSTGTGREQPQHF	TGTGCCAGTAGTACTGGGACAGGGAGGGAGCAGCCCCAGCATTTT	TRBV19	TRBJ1-5	TRBD1	NA
CATSRGTGKQPQHF	TGTGCCACCAGCAGAGGAACAGGGAAACAGCCCCAGCATTTT	TRBV15	TRBJ1-5	NA	few
CASSPGGDSPLHF	TGTGCCAGCTCACCCGGGGGGGACTCACCCCTCCACTTT	TRBV18	TRBJ1-6	NA	NA
CASSVGSSYNSPLHF	TGTGCCAGCAGCGTAGGGAGCTCCTATAATTCACCCCTCCACTTT	TRBV9	TRBJ1-6	NA	NA
CASSLRLAGAETQYF	TGTGCCAGCAGCTTGCGACTAGCGGGGGCGGAGACCCAGTACTTC	TRBV11-2	TRBJ2-5	TRBD2	NA
CASSPSSGMKNEQFF	TGCGCCAGCAGCCCTAGTAGCGGGATGAAGAATGAGCAGTTCTTC	TRBV5-1	TRBJ2-1	TRBD2	NA
CASSPSIDSRAQYF	TGTGCCAGCAGCCCGAGTATAGACTCTCGCGCGCAGTATTTT	TRBV7-9	TRBJ2-3	NA	NA
CASSLGRENTGELFF	TGTGCCAGCAGCTTAGGCAGGGAGAACACCGGGGAGCTGTTTTTT	TRBV7-8	TRBJ2-2	NA	NA
CASSDVQGALTEAFF	TGTGCCAGCAGCGACGTACAGGGGGCCCTCACTGAAGCTTTCTTT	TRBV9	TRBJ1-1	TRBD1	NA
CASSLRDRNQPQHF	TGTGCCAGCAGCTTAAGGGACAGGAATCAGCCCCAGCATTTT	TRBV5-6	TRBJ1-5	TRBD1	NA
CSVEDLNEPRWYNEQFF	TGCAGCGTTGAAGACCTTAATGAGCCTCGCTGGTACAATGAGCAGTTCTTC	TRBV29-1	TRBJ2-1	NA	NA
CSVEVHHRGRRNTIYF	TGCAGCGTTGAAGTCCATCACAGGGGGCGCAGAAACACCATATATTTT	TRBV29-1	TRBJ1-3	TRBD1	NA
CASRYSGTSTSYEQYF	TGTGCCAGCAGGTACTCCGGGACTAGCACCTCCTACGAGCAGTACTTC	TRBV27	TRBJ2-7	TRBD2	NA
CATSGTSGTLEQFF	TGTGCCACCAGTGGGACTAGCGGGACTCTTGAGCAGTTCTTC	TRBV24-1	TRBJ2-1	TRBD2	NA
CASSLYGTENTGELFF	TGTGCCAGCAGCTTGTACGGGACAGAGAACACCGGGGAGCTGTTTTTT	TRBV5-5	TRBJ2-2	TRBD1	NA
CAIEDRVKETQYF	TGTGCCATCGAGGACAGGGTTAAAGAGACCCAGTACTTC	TRBV10-3	TRBJ2-5	TRBD1	NA
CASSNTRSTSSNEQFF	TGTGCCAGCAGTAACACCCGCTCAACTAGTTCCAATGAGCAGTTCTTC	TRBV27	TRBJ2-1	NA	NA
CSARVADGYTF	TGCAGTGCTAGAGTGGCAGATGGCTACACCTTC	TRBV20-1	TRBJ1-2	NA	NA
CAISLQAMNTEAFF	TGTGCCATCAGTTTACAGGCTATGAACACTGAAGCTTTCTTT	TRBV10-3	TRBJ1-1	NA	NA
CASTLSGDSDGYTF	TGTGCCAGCACCTTATCAGGGGATTCGGATGGCTACACCTTC	TRBV6-6	TRBJ1-2	NA	medium-sized
CASSPRGLGTGELFF	TGTGCCAGCAGCCCTAGGGGGCTGGGTACCGGGGAGCTGTTTTTT	TRBV5-6	TRBJ2-2	TRBD1	NA
CASSLQNNSPLHF	TGTGCCAGCAGTTTGCAGAATAATTCACCCCTCCACTTT	TRBV12-3/TRBV12-4	TRBJ1-6	NA	NA
CASSPRGNTEAFF	TGTGCCAGCAGCCCCAGGGGGAACACTGAAGCTTTCTTT	TRBV9	TRBJ1-1	NA	NA
CASVAGGTEAFF	TGTGCCAGCGTTGCAGGTGGGACTGAAGCTTTCTTT	TRBV6-6	TRBJ1-1	NA	NA
CASSSRGEQFF	TGTGCCAGCAGCTCCCGGGGGGAGCAGTTCTTC	TRBV9	TRBJ2-1	NA	few
CASRDIAGEFTDTQYF	TGTGCCAGTAGGGACATAGCGGGGGAATTCACAGATACGCAGTATTTT	TRBV19	TRBJ2-3	TRBD2	few
CASSASRGVTDTQYF	TGTGCCAGCAGCGCGAGCAGGGGGGTCACAGATACGCAGTATTTT	TRBV5-4	TRBJ2-3	NA	few
CASSVELAENNEQFF	TGTGCCAGCAGCGTAGAACTAGCGGAGAACAATGAGCAGTTCTTC	TRBV9	TRBJ2-1	TRBD2	NA
CASSFGQGLDTQYF	TGTGCCAGCAGTTTTGGGCAGGGGTTAGATACGCAGTATTTT	TRBV27	TRBJ2-3	NA	NA
CASSFTGDRGNEQFF	TGTGCCAGCAGCTTTACGGGGGACAGGGGCAATGAGCAGTTCTTC	TRBV7-2	TRBJ2-1	TRBD1	NA
CASGARDNEQFF	TGTGCCAGCGGGGCCAGGGACAATGAGCAGTTCTTC	TRBV5-4	TRBJ2-1	NA	few
CAISESIQHQDGYTF	TGTGCCATCAGTGAGTCGATTCAGCATCAGGATGGCTACACCTTC	TRBV10-3	TRBJ1-2	NA	NA
CASSEAVASGLREQYF	TGTGCCAGCAGTGAAGCCGTGGCTAGCGGCTTGCGCGAGCAGTACTTC	TRBV2	TRBJ2-7	TRBD2	NA
CATSRERIQETQYF	TGTGCCACCAGCAGAGAGAGAATCCAAGAGACCCAGTACTTC	TRBV15	TRBJ2-5	NA	NA
CASSFRESYQQTQYF	TGCGCCAGCAGCTTTCGGGAGTCCTACCAACAGACCCAGTACTTC	TRBV5-1	TRBJ2-5	NA	NA
CAWSVLQGGETQYF	TGTGCCTGGAGTGTACTTCAGGGGGGAGAGACCCAGTACTTC	TRBV30	TRBJ2-5	NA	NA
CSASARDEQFF	TGCAGTGCTAGTGCTCGGGATGAGCAGTTCTTC	TRBV20-1	TRBJ2-1	NA	NA
CASSVARDREINTEAFF	TGTGCCAGCAGCGTAGCTAGGGACAGAGAAATTAACACTGAAGCTTTCTTT	TRBV9	TRBJ1-1	TRBD1	NA
CASSARDRRGTEAFF	TGTGCCAGCAGCGCTAGGGACAGGAGGGGTACTGAAGCTTTCTTT	TRBV2	TRBJ1-1	TRBD1	NA
CASSQSGGVGGYTF	TGTGCCAGCAGCCAATCGGGAGGGGTTGGTGGCTACACCTTC	TRBV16	TRBJ1-2	NA	NA